This entry describes one T cell receptor beta chain. Its target is not known. These data originate in a study of T cell responses to AZD1222 COVID-19 vaccine. Study conclusions and caveats: Unmutated regions of variants are reportedly targeted by nearly half of spike-specific TCRs. Scientists sampled the repertoires only once the peak T cell response had passed. Baseline seropositives among AZD1222 recipients totaled only 5 to 7. Regions 160-218 and 743-854 dominated among vaccine-associated CD4 TCRs spanning spike.

CDR3 length: 15 amino acids. Trimming left V 2 bases short and J 6 bases short, with 13 bases between. Germline CDR1 and CDR2: SGHTA and FQGNSA. Produced via immunoSEQ multiplex PCR; TCRdb's table is partial and in-frame only. Among about 92,000 clones listed, over 75% were seen once. This sequence was found in an adult in good health. The specimen was peripheral blood, collected on day 0 of AZD1222 vaccination. This rearrangement joins TRBV7-2 to TRBJ2-2; D unclear. CDR3 bases: TGTGCCAGCAGCTTAACGGCTAGTTATTCCGGGGAGCTGTTTTTT. It yields the protein CASSLTASYSGELFF.